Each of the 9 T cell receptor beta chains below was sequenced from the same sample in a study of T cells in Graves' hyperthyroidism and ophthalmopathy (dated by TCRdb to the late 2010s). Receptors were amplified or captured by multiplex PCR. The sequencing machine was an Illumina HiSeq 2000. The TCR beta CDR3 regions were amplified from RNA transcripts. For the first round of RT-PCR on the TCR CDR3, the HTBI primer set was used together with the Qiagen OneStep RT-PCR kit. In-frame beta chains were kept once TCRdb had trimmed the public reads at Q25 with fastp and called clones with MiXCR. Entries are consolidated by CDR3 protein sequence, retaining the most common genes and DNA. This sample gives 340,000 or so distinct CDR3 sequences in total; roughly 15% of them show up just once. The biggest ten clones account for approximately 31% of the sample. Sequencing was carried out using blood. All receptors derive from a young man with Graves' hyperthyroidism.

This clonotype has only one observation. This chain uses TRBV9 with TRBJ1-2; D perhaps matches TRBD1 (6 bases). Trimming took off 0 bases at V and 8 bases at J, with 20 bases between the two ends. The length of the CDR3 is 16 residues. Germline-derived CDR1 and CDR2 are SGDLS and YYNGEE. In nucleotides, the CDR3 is TGTGCCAGCAGCGTAGTCCCGGGAGGGGGGGCGGGAGGCTACACCTTC. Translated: CASSVVPGGGAGGYTF.

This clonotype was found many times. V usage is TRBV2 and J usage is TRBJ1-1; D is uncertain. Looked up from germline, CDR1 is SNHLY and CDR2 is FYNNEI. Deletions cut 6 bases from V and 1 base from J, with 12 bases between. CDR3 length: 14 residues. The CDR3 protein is CASRWGGENTEAFF. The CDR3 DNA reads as TGTGCCAGCAGGTGGGGTGGTGAGAACACTGAAGCTTTCTTT.

The CDR3 is CASSADRGRGGYTF. Written as DNA, the CDR3 is TGTGCCAGCAGCGCGGACAGGGGGCGCGGTGGCTACACCTTC. The chain couples TRBV5-4 to TRBJ1-2, with TRBD1 matching 11 bases. Looked up from germline, CDR1 is SGHNT and CDR2 is YYREEE (reference sequence). Losses at the gene ends were 4 bases for V and 7 bases for J; bases not matched to a gene: 6. The CDR3 runs 14 residues.

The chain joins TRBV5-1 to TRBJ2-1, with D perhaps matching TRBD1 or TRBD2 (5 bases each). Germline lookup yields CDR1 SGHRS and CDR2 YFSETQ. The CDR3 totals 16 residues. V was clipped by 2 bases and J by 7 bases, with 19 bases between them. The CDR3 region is CASSFTDSTVRNEQFF. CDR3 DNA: TGCGCCAGCAGCTTCACGGACTCGACAGTTCGGAATGAGCAGTTCTTC.

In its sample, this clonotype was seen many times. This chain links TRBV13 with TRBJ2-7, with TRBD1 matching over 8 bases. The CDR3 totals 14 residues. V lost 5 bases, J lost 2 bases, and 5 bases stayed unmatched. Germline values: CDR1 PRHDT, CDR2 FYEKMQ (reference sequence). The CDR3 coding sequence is TGTGCCAGCAGCCGCCTACAGGGGGCCTACGAGCAGTACTTC. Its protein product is CASSRLQGAYEQYF.

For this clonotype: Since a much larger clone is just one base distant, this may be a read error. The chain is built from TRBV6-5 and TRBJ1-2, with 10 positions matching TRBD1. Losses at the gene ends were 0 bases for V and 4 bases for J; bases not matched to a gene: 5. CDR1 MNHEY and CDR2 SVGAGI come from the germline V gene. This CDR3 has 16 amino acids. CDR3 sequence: CASSYSTGGFFYGYTF. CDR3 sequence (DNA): TGTGCCAGCAGTTACTCGACAGGGGGCTTTTTCTATGGCTACACCTTC.

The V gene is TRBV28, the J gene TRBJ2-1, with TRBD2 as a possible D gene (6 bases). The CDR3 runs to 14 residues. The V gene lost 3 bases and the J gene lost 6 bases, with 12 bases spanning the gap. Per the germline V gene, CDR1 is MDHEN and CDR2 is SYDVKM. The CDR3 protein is CASSLDQGGNEQFF. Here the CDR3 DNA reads TGTGCCAGCAGTTTGGACCAGGGAGGCAATGAGCAGTTCTTC.

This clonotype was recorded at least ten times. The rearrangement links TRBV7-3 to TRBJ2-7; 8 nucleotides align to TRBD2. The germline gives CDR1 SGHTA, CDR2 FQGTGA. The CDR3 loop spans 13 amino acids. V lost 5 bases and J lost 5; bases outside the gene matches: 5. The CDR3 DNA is TGTGCCAGCAGCGCGAATAGCGGGAACGAGCAGTACTTC. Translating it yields CASSANSGNEQYF.

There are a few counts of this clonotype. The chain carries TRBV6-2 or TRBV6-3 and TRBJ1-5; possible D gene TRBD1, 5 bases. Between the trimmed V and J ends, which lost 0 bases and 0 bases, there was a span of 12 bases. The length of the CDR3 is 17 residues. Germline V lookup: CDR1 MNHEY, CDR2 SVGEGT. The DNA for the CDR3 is TGTGCCAGCAGTTACTCGAACAGGCTAGATAGCAATCAGCCCCAGCATTTT. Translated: CASSYSNRLDSNQPQHF.